The present T cell receptor beta chain was sequenced within a study of blood T cell repertoires in COVID-19. Produced via immunoSEQ multiplex PCR; TCRdb's table is partial and in-frame only. The sample shows about 190,000 clones, approximately 84% of them seen only once. The V gene end was trimmed by 10 bases and the J gene end by 2 bases; junction bases not matched to a gene: 10. This CDR3 is built from 15 residues. CDR1 MNHEY and CDR2 SMNVEV come from the germline V gene (reference sequence). In its sample, this clone was seen once. The chain joins TRBV27 to TRBJ2-1; 8 bases map to TRBD2. Sequencing input: peripheral blood. The TCR comes from a woman between 65 and 79 years old with active or convalescent COVID-19. CDR3 in DNA: TGTGCCACTCACCGGGCGGGAGGTGCCTACAATGAGCAGTTCTTC. Translation gives CATHRAGGAYNEQFF.